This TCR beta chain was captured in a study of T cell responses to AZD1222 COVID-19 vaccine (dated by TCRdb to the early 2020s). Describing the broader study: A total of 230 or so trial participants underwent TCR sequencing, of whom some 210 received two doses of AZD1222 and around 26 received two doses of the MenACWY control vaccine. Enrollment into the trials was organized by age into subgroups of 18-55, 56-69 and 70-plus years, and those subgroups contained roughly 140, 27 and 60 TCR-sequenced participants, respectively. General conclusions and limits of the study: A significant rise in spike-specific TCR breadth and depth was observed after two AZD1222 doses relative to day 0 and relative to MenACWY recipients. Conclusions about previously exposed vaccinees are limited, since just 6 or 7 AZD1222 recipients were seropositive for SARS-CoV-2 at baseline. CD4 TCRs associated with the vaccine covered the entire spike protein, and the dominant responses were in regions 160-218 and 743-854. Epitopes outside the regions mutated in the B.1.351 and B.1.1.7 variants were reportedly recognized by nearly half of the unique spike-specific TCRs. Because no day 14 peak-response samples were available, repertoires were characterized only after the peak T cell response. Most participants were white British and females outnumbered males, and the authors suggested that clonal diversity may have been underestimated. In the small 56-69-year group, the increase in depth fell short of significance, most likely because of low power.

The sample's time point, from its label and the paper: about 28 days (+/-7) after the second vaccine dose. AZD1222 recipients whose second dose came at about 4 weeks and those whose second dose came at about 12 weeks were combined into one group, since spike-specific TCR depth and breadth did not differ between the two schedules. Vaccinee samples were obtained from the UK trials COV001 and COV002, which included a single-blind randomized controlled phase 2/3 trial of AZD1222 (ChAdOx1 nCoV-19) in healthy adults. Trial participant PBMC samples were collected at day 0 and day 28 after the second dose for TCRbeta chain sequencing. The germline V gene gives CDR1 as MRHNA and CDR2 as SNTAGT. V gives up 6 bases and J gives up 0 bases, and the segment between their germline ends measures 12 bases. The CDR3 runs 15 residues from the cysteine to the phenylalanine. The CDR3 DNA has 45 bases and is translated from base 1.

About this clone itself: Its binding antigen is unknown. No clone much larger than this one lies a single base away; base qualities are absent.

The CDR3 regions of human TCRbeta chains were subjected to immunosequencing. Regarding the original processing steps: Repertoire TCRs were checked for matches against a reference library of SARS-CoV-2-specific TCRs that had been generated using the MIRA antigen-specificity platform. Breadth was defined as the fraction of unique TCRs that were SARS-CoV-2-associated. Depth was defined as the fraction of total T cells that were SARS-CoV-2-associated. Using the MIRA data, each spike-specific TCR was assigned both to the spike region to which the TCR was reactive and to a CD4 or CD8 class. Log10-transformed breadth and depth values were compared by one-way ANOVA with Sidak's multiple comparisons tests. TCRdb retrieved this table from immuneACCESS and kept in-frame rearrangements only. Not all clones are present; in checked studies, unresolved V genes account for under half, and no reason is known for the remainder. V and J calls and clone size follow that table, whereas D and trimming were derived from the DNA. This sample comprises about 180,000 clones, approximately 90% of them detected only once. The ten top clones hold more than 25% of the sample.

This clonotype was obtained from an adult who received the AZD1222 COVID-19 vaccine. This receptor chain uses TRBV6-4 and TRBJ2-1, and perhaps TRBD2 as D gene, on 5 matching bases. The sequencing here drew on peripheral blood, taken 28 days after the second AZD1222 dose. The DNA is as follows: TGTGCCAGCAGCCCCGGGGTCAGCTCCTACAATGAGCAGTTCTTC. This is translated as CASSPGVSSYNEQFF.